The 10 T cell receptor beta chains presented below share a single source sample, sequenced in a study of T cell responses to AZD1222 COVID-19 vaccine. TCRdb keeps only in-frame clones here, not all; method: immunoSEQ multiplex PCR. The sample comprises about 42,000 clones, approximately 88% of which are singletons, and 20% to 25% rests with the top ten. The sample in question was peripheral blood, obtained 28 days after the second AZD1222 dose. These receptors were collected from an adult who received the AZD1222 COVID-19 vaccine.

This chain joins TRBV12-5 and TRBJ2-1; weak D call: TRBD2 (5 bases). CDR1 LGHNT and CDR2 FRNRAP come from the germline V gene. CDR3 size: 15 residues. Trimming took 8 bases from V and 1 from J, leaving 15 bases between them. CDR3 loop: CASTLTGSSYNEQFF. For the CDR3, the DNA is TGTGCTAGTACTCTTACGGGGTCTTCCTACAATGAGCAGTTCTTC.

CDR3 DNA: TGTGCCAGCAAACAGGGACTCCCCACCTACGAGCAGTACTTC. Its protein product is CASKQGLPTYEQYF. This chain uses TRBV6-5 with TRBJ2-7; D tentatively reads TRBD1 or TRBD2 (6 bases each). Germline V gene lookup returns CDR1 MNHEY and CDR2 SVGAGI. The germline V and J ends were trimmed by 7 bases and 2 bases, with 15 bases remaining between them. This CDR3 contains 14 residues.

The chain employs TRBV18 and TRBJ2-5; D unclear. Germline V lookup: CDR1 KGHSH, CDR2 LQKENI. V lost 6 bases and J lost 1, with 9 bases in between. This CDR3 has 13 residues. CDR3 nucleotide sequence: TGTGCCAGCTCGACACGGACCCAAGAGACCCAGTACTTC. Translating gives CASSTRTQETQYF.

The chain uses TRBV25-1 and TRBJ2-1; no reliable D call. CDR1 and CDR2 from the germline V gene are MGHDK and SYGVNS. V lost 4 bases to trimming and J lost 6 bases, with 10 bases between them. The CDR3 extends over 13 amino acids. The CDR3 DNA follows: TGTGCCAGCAGTGCGGCCTTCGGCAATGAGCAGTTCTTC. Protein sequence: CASSAAFGNEQFF.

The chain is built from TRBV20-1 and TRBJ2-7, with TRBD2 identical over 9 bases. This CDR3 spans 11 amino acids. Trimming took 6 bases from V and 5 from J; bases not matched to a gene: 2. From germline, CDR1 is DFQATT and CDR2 SNEGSKA (reference sequence). This chain's CDR3 is CSAAGGHEQYF. CDR3 DNA: TGCAGTGCAGCGGGGGGCCACGAGCAGTACTTC.

This clone was seen once. The chain employs TRBV9 and TRBJ2-1; D may be TRBD1 (6 bases). With 3 bases removed from V and 4 bases from J, the gap between germline ends came to 11 bases. CDR1 SGDLS and CDR2 YYNGEE come from the germline V gene. CDR3 size: 14 residues. CDR3 in amino acids: CASSADSGYNEQFF. CDR3 nucleotides: TGTGCCAGCAGCGCGGACAGTGGATACAATGAGCAGTTCTTC. Full variable domain (remainder filled in from reference TRBV9 and TRBJ2-1): DSGVTQTPKHLITATGQRVTLRCSPRSGDLSVYWYQQSLDQGLQFLIQYYNGEERAKGNILERFSAQQFPDLHSELNLSSLELGDSALYFCASSADSGYNEQFFGPGTRLTVL.

This sequence joins TRBV5-1 and TRBJ1-4; the D is unclear. Germline V gives CDR1 SGHRS, CDR2 YFSETQ. Trimming cost V 0 bases and J 5 bases, with 8 bases left between them. This CDR3 is 14 amino acids long. CDR3 loop: CASSLGLGNEKLFF. For the CDR3, the DNA is TGCGCCAGCAGCTTGGGGTTGGGAAATGAAAAACTGTTTTTT.

The V and J genes are TRBV7-9 and TRBJ2-7; TRBD1 might be the D (5 bases). Trimming pared 3 bases from V and 1 base from J, leaving 10 bases between. From germline, CDR1 is SEHNR and CDR2 FQNEAQ (reference sequence). The length of the CDR3 is 14 residues. The CDR3 here is CASSLDNWSYEQYF. Written as DNA, the CDR3 is TGTGCCAGCAGCTTGGACAATTGGTCCTACGAGCAGTACTTC.

This clone showed up just a few times. The gene calls are TRBV5-1 and TRBJ1-1; D might be TRBD1 (6 bases). The V and J ends lost 4 bases and 0 bases respectively, with 7 bases between them. Germline V gives CDR1 SGHRS, CDR2 YFSETQ. CDR3 size: 13 residues. The CDR3 loop reads CASSDRMNTEAFF. The CDR3 DNA is TGCGCCAGCAGCGACAGGATGAACACTGAAGCTTTCTTT.

The chain couples TRBV29-1 to TRBJ2-5; D gene uncertain. From germline, CDR1 is SQVTM and CDR2 ANQGSEA. The V and J ends lost 6 bases and 7 bases respectively, with 15 bases between them. The CDR3 spans 12 residues. CDR3 sequence (DNA): TGCAGCGTGGAGCTAGTTCAGGCGACCCAGTACTTC. It codes for CSVELVQATQYF.